The 30 T cell receptor beta chains reported below all come from one sample, sequenced in a study of post-analysis software for immune sequencing data (dated by TCRdb to about 2015). What the work shows at the level of the full study, not this receptor alone: Roughly 5 TRBV segments, including TRBV5-6, TRBV5-1 and TRBV20-1, were significantly more frequent in patients than controls.

For these TCRs, the target antigens are not known. Library construction relied on PCR. The sequencer was an Illumina HiSeq 2500. To reduce PCR and sequencing biases, unique molecular identifiers were built into the TCR beta cDNA libraries. Starting from the raw public reads, TCRdb applied fastp trimming at Q25, assembled clones with MiXCR and retained in-frame beta chains. Every entry covers one CDR3 protein and lists the most common genes and DNA from its rows. The sample includes around 700,000 distinct CDR3 sequences, with roughly three fifths observed a single time. The top ten hold roughly 10% of the sample. The source material was blood. The receptors come from a girl aged 2 to 9 with multiple sclerosis.

This chain joins TRBV29-1 and TRBJ2-1; 7 nucleotides match TRBD1. This CDR3 comprises 12 residues. Per germline, CDR1 SQVTM and CDR2 ANQGSEA. With V trimmed by 4 bases and J by 8 bases, 5 bases remained unmatched. The CDR3 here is CSVGAGGDEQFF. In DNA, the CDR3 is TGCAGCGTTGGGGCAGGGGGTGATGAGCAGTTCTTC.

The gene calls are TRBV20-1 and TRBJ1-1; D remains ambiguous. V was trimmed by 3 bases and J by 0 bases, leaving 11 bases between them. The length of the CDR3 is 14 residues. CDR1 is DFQATT and CDR2 is SNEGSKA in the germline V gene (reference sequence). The CDR3 region is CSASGLRMNTEAFF. The CDR3 DNA reads as TGCAGTGCTAGTGGTCTACGCATGAACACTGAAGCTTTCTTT.

The chain employs TRBV20-1 and TRBJ1-2; the D gene is possibly TRBD1 (6 bases). With 3 bases removed from V and 4 bases from J, the gap between germline ends came to 12 bases. Germline CDR1 DFQATT, CDR2 SNEGSKA (reference sequence). There are 13 residues in the CDR3. The CDR3 region is CSARAGEGYGYTF. Here the CDR3 DNA reads TGCAGTGCTAGGGCAGGGGAAGGCTATGGCTACACCTTC.

The gene calls are TRBV10-3 and TRBJ1-4, with D perhaps matching TRBD1 (5 bases). This CDR3 is built from 14 residues. Germline V gives CDR1 ENHRY, CDR2 SYGVKD. V was clipped by 3 bases and J by 5 bases, with 10 bases between them. CDR3 nucleotide sequence: TGTGCCATCAGTGATGGGGCAGGGAATGAAAAACTGTTTTTT. Translated, it gives CAISDGAGNEKLFF.

The V and J genes are TRBV29-1 and TRBJ2-7, with no clear D. Germline lookup yields CDR1 SQVTM and CDR2 ANQGSEA. This CDR3 comprises 12 residues. Trimming left V 3 bases short and J 0 bases short, with 6 bases between. The CDR3 sequence is CSVEDASYEQYF. The CDR3 DNA is TGCAGCGTTGAGGACGCCTCCTACGAGCAGTACTTC.

The chain carries TRBV20-1 and TRBJ2-1; 11 bases align to TRBD2. The junction had 8 bases not matched to a gene; V was cut back by 4 bases and J by 0 bases. The CDR3 has 17 amino acids. CDR1 is DFQATT, CDR2 SNEGSKA, per germline (reference sequence). CDR3 residues: CSAMPSGRSSSYNEQFF. CDR3 coding DNA: TGCAGTGCTATGCCTAGCGGGAGGTCCAGCTCCTACAATGAGCAGTTCTTC.

This rearrangement joins TRBV7-2 to TRBJ2-1; no definite D call. This CDR3 spans 15 amino acids. Germline lookup yields CDR1 SGHTA and CDR2 FQGNSA. V lost 2 bases to trimming and J lost 10 bases, with 18 bases between them. Here the CDR3 reads CASSLPGLTTAEQFF. CDR3 nucleotide sequence: TGTGCCAGCAGCTTACCCGGATTGACCACCGCAGAGCAGTTCTTC.

This clonotype came up a few times. The chain is built from TRBV6-6 and TRBJ2-7; D possibly matches TRBD1 or TRBD2 (5 bases each). This CDR3 has 14 amino acids. V lost 7 bases and J lost 3, with 16 bases in between. Germline assignment: CDR1 MNHNY and CDR2 SVGAGI (reference sequence). The CDR3 reads CASTPGTLIYEQYF. CDR3 sequence (DNA): TGTGCCAGCACCCCGGGGACGTTAATCTACGAGCAGTACTTC.

This rearrangement joins TRBV7-3 to TRBJ1-1; D might be TRBD1 (6 bases). The germline V gene encodes CDR1 SGHTA and CDR2 FQGTGA. The CDR3 sequence is 14 residues long. Trimming shortened V by 5 bases and J by 4 bases, and 14 bases separated the two germline ends. The CDR3 region has the DNA TGTGCCAGCAGCATCGGGGGCGCGGTCACTGAAGCTTTCTTT. It translates to CASSIGGAVTEAFF.

The chain uses TRBV7-2 and TRBJ1-2, with D uncertain. Trimming cost V 1 base and J 5 bases, with 17 bases left between them. Germline lookup yields CDR1 SGHTA and CDR2 FQGNSA. There are 16 residues in the CDR3. The DNA of the CDR3 is TGTGCCAGCAGCTTAGAAGGCGTCGGAGATGGTTATGGCTACACCTTC. As protein: CASSLEGVGDGYGYTF.

The rearrangement links TRBV20-1 to TRBJ1-2; TRBD1 might be the D (5 bases). The CDR3 consists of 16 residues. V dropped 0 bases and J dropped 8 bases, with 22 bases sitting between them. Looked up from germline, CDR1 is DFQATT and CDR2 is SNEGSKA (reference sequence). The CDR3 coding sequence is TGCAGTGCTAGAGATTCCCAGGGAGGGCCGACCCGGGGCTACACCTTC. Protein product: CSARDSQGGPTRGYTF.

This chain links TRBV7-9 with TRBJ1-6; D is unclear. The CDR3 has 17 amino acids. V was pared by 0 bases and J by 11 bases, with 20 bases between. CDR1 is SEHNR, CDR2 FQNEAQ, per germline (reference sequence). As DNA, the CDR3 is TGTGCCAGCAGCTTAGCGTCGCAAGGAAGGAGAATGACACCCCTCCACTTT. The encoded protein is CASSLASQGRRMTPLHF.

J is TRBJ1-4 and V is TRBV5-1; D not resolved. Germline CDR1 reads SGHRS; CDR2 reads YFSETQ. CDR3 length: 14 amino acids. Trimming cost V 7 bases and J 0 bases, with 10 bases left between them. The chain's CDR3 is CASSASATNEKLFF. The CDR3 DNA sequence: TGCGCCAGCTCGGCGAGTGCAACTAATGAAAAACTGTTTTTT.

The genes are TRBV7-2 and TRBJ2-1; the match to TRBD2 covers 8 bases. The CDR3 is made up of 15 amino acids. Germline V gives CDR1 SGHTA, CDR2 FQGNSA. Trimming took 4 bases from V and 9 from J; bases not matched to a gene: 11. Here the CDR3 reads CASSSQAGEEVEQFF. For the CDR3, the DNA is TGTGCCAGCAGCTCTCAAGCGGGAGAAGAGGTTGAGCAGTTCTTC. The entire variable domain, with the rest obtained from reference TRBV7-2 and TRBJ2-1, is as follows: GAGVSQSPSNKVTEKGKDVELRCDPISGHTALYWYRQSLGQGLEFLIYFQGNSAPDKSGLPSDRFSAERTGGSVSTLTIQRTQQEDSAVYLCASSSQAGEEVEQFFGPGTRLTVL.

The chain carries TRBV5-5 and TRBJ2-7; 7 nucleotides line up with TRBD1. The end of the DNA aligns better with TRBJ2-5, so the J call may be wrong. Germline assignment: CDR1 SGHKS and CDR2 YYEKEE (reference sequence). CDR3 size: 13 residues. Written as DNA, the CDR3 is TGTGCCAGTACGACAGGGTGGAGGGAGACCCAGTACTTC. Amino acid sequence: CASTTGWRETQYF.

V is TRBV30 and J is TRBJ2-1, with D possibly being TRBD1 or TRBD2 (5 bases each). Germline V lookup: CDR1 GTSNPN, CDR2 SVGIG (reference sequence). V was clipped by 3 bases and J by 7 bases, with 13 bases between them. CDR3 length: 13 residues. The CDR3 loop reads CAWRPGPANEQFF. CDR3 DNA sequence: TGTGCCTGGAGACCGGGACCAGCGAATGAGCAGTTCTTC.

This clonotype was recorded a few times. The CDR3 nucleotides read TGTGCCAGCAGTCCCCGGCTGTCCTACGAGCAGTACTTC. This translates into CASSPRLSYEQYF. The gene calls are TRBV12-3 or TRBV12-4 and TRBJ2-7; D remains unclear. V was shortened by 5 bases and J by 1 base, with 9 bases between the two germline ends. The CDR3 runs 13 residues.

The DNA for the CDR3 is TGTGCCAGCAGCTTAGTGGTAGCATCTAGGACAGATACGCAGTATTTT. It yields the protein CASSLVVASRTDTQYF. The genes are TRBV7-9 and TRBJ2-3, with no clear D. Trimming cost V 1 base and J 3 bases, with 14 bases left between them. The CDR3 runs 16 residues. Germline CDR1 is SEHNR and CDR2 is FQNEAQ (reference sequence).

The J gene is TRBJ2-5, the V gene TRBV7-2; D tentatively fits TRBD1 or TRBD2 (5 bases each). The J call may be incorrect, as the DNA end agrees better with TRBJ2-7. The CDR3 is 14 residues long. Germline V gene data show CDR1 as SGHTA and CDR2 as FQGNSA. CDR3 in amino acids: CASSLAGTYYEQYF. CDR3 sequence (DNA): TGTGCCAGCAGCTTAGCCGGGACCTATTACGAGCAGTACTTC.

The chain links TRBV6-5 to TRBJ2-3, with 16 bases matching TRBD2. The CDR3 spans 18 residues. Germline V CDR1 and CDR2: MNHEY, SVGAGI. J gave up 1 base and V 2 bases, and 3 bases lay outside the gene matches. As DNA, the CDR3 is TGTGCCAGCAGTTACGGGACTAGCGGGGGGGCCGGCACAGATACGCAGTATTTT. Translated: CASSYGTSGGAGTDTQYF.

This chain uses TRBV19 with TRBJ1-5, with TRBD1 as a possible D gene (5 bases). Germline CDR1 and CDR2: LNHDA and SQIVND (reference sequence). The CDR3 runs 16 residues. Trimming took off 1 base at V and 5 bases at J, with 15 bases between the two ends. The CDR3 sequence: CASSIGRGEFDQPQHF. CDR3 in DNA: TGTGCCAGTAGTATAGGGAGGGGAGAGTTCGATCAGCCCCAGCATTTT.

In this sample, this clonotype turned up once. The chain couples TRBV6-1 to TRBJ2-2; D is undetermined. The CDR3 has 16 amino acids. Trimming cost V 2 bases and J 1 base, with 11 bases left between them. Per the germline V gene, CDR1 is MNHNS and CDR2 is SASEGT. Here the CDR3 reads CASSERWDWNTGELFF. The DNA for the CDR3 is TGTGCCAGCAGTGAAAGGTGGGATTGGAACACCGGGGAGCTGTTTTTT.

The gene calls are TRBV29-1 and TRBJ2-7; D gene unclear. Germline CDR1 reads SQVTM; CDR2 reads ANQGSEA. This CDR3 has 13 amino acids. Trimming pared 1 base from V and 3 bases from J, leaving 10 bases between. The CDR3 region has the DNA TGCAGCGTTGAAGTGCTGGTGATCTACGAGCAGTACTTC. It specifies CSVEVLVIYEQYF.

A few counts support this clonotype. Written as DNA, the CDR3 is TGTGCCAGCAGATTGGCCTTCCAAGAGACCCAGTACTTC. This codes for CASRLAFQETQYF. The chain is built from TRBV2 and TRBJ2-5; D ambiguous. Trimming stripped 6 bases from V and 1 base from J, with 9 bases between. The CDR3 is made up of 13 amino acids. The V gene's germline CDR1 is SNHLY and CDR2 FYNNEI.

The J gene is TRBJ2-7, the V gene TRBV11-2; no firm D call. This CDR3 comprises 11 residues. The V end lost 5 bases, the J end lost 6 bases, and 8 bases lay between the germline ends. Germline lookup yields CDR1 SGHAT and CDR2 FQNNGV. CDR3 in DNA: TGTGCCAGCAGCCGTTCGAGCGAGCAGTACTTC. This gives the protein CASSRSSEQYF. The variable domain in full, completed from reference TRBV11-2 and TRBJ2-7, reads EAGVAQSPRYKIIEKRQSVAFWCNPISGHATLYWYQQILGQGPKLLIQFQNNGVVDDSQLPKDRFSAERLKGVDSTLKIQPAKLEDSAVYLCASSRSSEQYFGPGTRLTVT.

Points on this clonotype: One end of the junction does not line up with germline, which may come from a read error. The rearrangement joins TRBV6-1 to TRBJ2-1; D not certain. The length of the CDR3 is 13 residues. Germline V gene sequence: CDR1 MNHNS, CDR2 SASEGT. CDR3 sequence (DNA): TGTGCCAGCAGAGAAGCCCATGGGGATGAGCAGTTCTTC. It encodes CASREAHGDEQFF.

The CDR3 sequence: CSAREASGFTDTQYF. In DNA form, the CDR3 reads TGCAGTGCTAGAGAGGCTAGCGGATTCACAGATACGCAGTATTTT. This chain uses TRBV20-1 with TRBJ2-3; 7 nucleotides agree with TRBD2. Germline values: CDR1 DFQATT, CDR2 SNEGSKA (reference sequence). The CDR3 contains 15 residues. J was trimmed by 2 bases and V by 0 bases; bases with no gene match: 5.

Here the CDR3 DNA reads TGTGCCAGCAGCTCAGCGGGGCTAGGTTTTACTGAAGCTTTCTTT. It yields the protein CASSSAGLGFTEAFF. The V gene is TRBV13, the J gene TRBJ1-1; the D gene is possibly TRBD1 (5 bases). Germline CDR1 is PRHDT and CDR2 is FYEKMQ (reference sequence). V was trimmed by 4 bases and J by 5 bases, leaving 17 bases between them. The CDR3 contains 15 residues.

The J gene is TRBJ2-3, the V gene TRBV7-2, with D possibly matching TRBD2 (6 bases). CDR1 SGHTA and CDR2 FQGNSA come from the germline V gene. V lost 6 bases and J lost 1, with 17 bases in between. The CDR3 is 16 amino acids. The CDR3 DNA follows: TGTGCCAGCAGGCCACTAGGCGGGGTAGGCACAGATACGCAGTATTTT. Amino acid sequence: CASRPLGGVGTDTQYF.

The chain combines TRBV20-1 with TRBJ2-4; D unresolved. Gene TRBJ2-5 matches the end of the DNA better, so the J call may be wrong. The CDR3 sequence is 13 residues long. The V gene's germline CDR1 is DFQATT and CDR2 SNEGSKA (reference sequence). CDR3 sequence reads: CSAINRVKETQYF. CDR3 nucleotides: TGCAGTGCTATAAATAGGGTTAAAGAGACCCAGTACTTC.